The next 32 T cell receptor beta chains were all read from a single sample in a study of human T cells and chemical hapten exposure. One entry per CDR3 protein, called by TCRdb with MiXCR from the RACE reads. The sample has 95,000 to 150,000 distinct CDR3 sequences, roughly 12% seen once. Time point indicated: pre-sensitization, week 0. Treatment noted: therapeutic diphenylcyclopropenone sensitization with weekly scalp DPC. Sequences were derived from whole blood, sampled in connection with sensitization to the hapten diphenylcyclopropenone (DPC). Every receptor here comes from a woman in her late teens or twenties with alopecia areata. Some clones in this sample may be carry-over from other donors' samples.

This clonotype has a handful of counts. The chain carries TRBV20-1 and TRBJ1-4, with D possibly being TRBD1 (6 bases). The germline V gene encodes CDR1 DFQATT and CDR2 SNEGSKA (reference sequence). This CDR3 region has 13 residues. The V end was cut by 0 bases, the J end by 8 bases, with 10 bases between. The CDR3: CSAREGAREKLFF. In DNA form, the CDR3 reads TGCAGTGCTAGAGAGGGGGCTCGGGAAAAACTGTTTTTT.

This clonotype was seen only a few times. The rearrangement links TRBV14 to TRBJ2-7; D unresolved. The CDR3 length is 11 residues. The V and J ends lost 3 bases and 7 bases respectively, with 7 bases between them. CDR1 and CDR2 (germline): SGHDN, FVKESK. The CDR3 bases are TGTGCCAGCAGCCATACCCAAGAGCAGTACTTC. This encodes CASSHTQEQYF.

This clonotype was found many times. The genes are TRBV19 and TRBJ2-7, with D possibly being TRBD2 (5 bases). V was cut by 5 bases and J by 0 bases, with 11 bases left in between. The CDR3 loop spans 14 amino acids. Per germline, CDR1 LNHDA and CDR2 SQIVND (reference sequence). CDR3 nucleotide sequence: TGTGCCAGTAGTCCCATGGGGAGCTCCTACGAGCAGTACTTC. Translation gives CASSPMGSSYEQYF.

This rearrangement joins TRBV11-3 to TRBJ2-1, with 11 bases aligning to TRBD2. The CDR3 is made up of 15 amino acids. The V segment lost 5 bases and the J segment 8 bases; nucleotides outside the gene matches: 8. Germline V gene lookup returns CDR1 SGHNT and CDR2 YENEEA. The DNA for the CDR3 is TGTGCCAGCAGCCCGACTAGCGGGGTAGGGGATGAGCAGTTCTTC. Translation gives CASSPTSGVGDEQFF.

About this clonotype itself: Lacking the conserved final phenylalanine or tryptophan, this CDR3 likely reflects a read error. The rearrangement links TRBV6-4 to TRBJ1-1; D is unresolved. This CDR3 region has 13 residues. The V gene's germline CDR1 is MRHNA and CDR2 SNTAGT. The V end lost 3 bases, the J end lost 1 base, and 6 bases lay between the germline ends. The CDR3 coding sequence is TGTGCCAGCAGTGAGGCTCCGAACACTGAAGCTTTCCTT. This gives the protein CASSEAPNTEAFL.

This chain uses TRBV29-1 with TRBJ2-1; weak D call: TRBD1 (5 bases). Germline lookup yields CDR1 SQVTM and CDR2 ANQGSEA. Trimming removed 1 base from V and 5 bases from J, with 15 bases in between. CDR3 length equals 15 residues. DNA for the CDR3: TGCAGCGTTGAAGGGGGCAGGAATTGGAACAATGAGCAGTTCTTC. Its protein is CSVEGGRNWNNEQFF.

Remarks on this clonotype: A much more abundant neighbour one base away suggests this may be a read error. V and J are TRBV7-9 and TRBJ2-7; 10 bases fit TRBD1. Unmatched junction bases numbered 7, after V lost 3 bases and J lost 5 bases. CDR3 length equals 15 residues. Germline V gene lookup returns CDR1 SEHNR and CDR2 FQNEAQ (reference sequence). CDR3 residues: CASSFIGTGVDEQYF. CDR3 DNA sequence: TGTGCCAGCAGCTTTATCGGGACAGGGGTCGACGAGCAGTACTTC. Full variable domain (missing parts from reference TRBV7-9 and TRBJ2-7): DTGVSQNPRHKITKRGQNVTFRCDPISEHNRLYWYRQTLGQGPEFLTYFQNEAQLEKSRLLSDRFSAERPKGSFSTLEIQRTEQGDSAMYLCASSFIGTGVDEQYFGPGTRLTVT.

This clonotype was counted only a few times. V gene TRBV29-1 combines with J gene TRBJ1-2; 12 bases agree with TRBD1. Trimming took 3 bases from V and 4 from J; bases not matched to a gene: 9. This CDR3 has 16 amino acids. From germline, CDR1 is SQVTM and CDR2 ANQGSEA. The CDR3 bases are TGCAGCGTTGAGGGGACAGGGGGCGATCGTCCCTATGGCTACACCTTC. As protein: CSVEGTGGDRPYGYTF.

The chain is built from TRBV18 and TRBJ1-6; the match to TRBD1 covers 7 bases. The junction had 9 bases not matched to a gene; V was cut back by 6 bases and J by 7 bases. Germline lookup yields CDR1 KGHSH and CDR2 LQKENI. The CDR3 spans 15 residues. The DNA for the CDR3 is TGTGCCAGCTCTGGAGCGTGGACAGGAAATTCACCCCTCCACTTT. Residues: CASSGAWTGNSPLHF.

The chain uses TRBV23-1 and TRBJ1-6; possible D gene TRBD1, 6 bases. TRBV23-1 belongs to the ORF category, with a function that is uncertain. This CDR3 is built from 15 residues. V was shortened by 4 bases and J by 8 bases, with 15 bases between the two germline ends. The CDR3 sequence is CASSPIQGRDSPLHF. DNA of the CDR3: TGCGCCAGCAGTCCCATACAGGGAAGAGATTCACCCCTCCACTTT.

In DNA form, the CDR3 reads TGTGCCAGCAGCTTAATAAGCGTTCAAGAGACCCAGTACTTC. Encoded protein: CASSLISVQETQYF. V is TRBV7-8 and J is TRBJ2-5; D unclear. V gave up 2 bases and J gave up 2 bases, with 9 bases separating them. The CDR3 runs to 14 residues. The germline CDR1 and CDR2 sequences are SGHVS and FQNEAQ. Full variable domain (rest looked up from reference TRBV7-8 and TRBJ2-5): GAGVSQSPRYKVAKRGQDVALRCDPISGHVSLFWYQQALGQGPEFLTYFQNEAQLDKSGLPSDRFFAERPEGSVSTLKIQRTQQEDSAVYLCASSLISVQETQYFGPGTRLLVL.

The chain has TRBV4-3 and TRBJ1-6; D is perhaps TRBD1 (5 bases). CDR1 is LGHNA and CDR2 is YSLEER in the germline V gene. Deletions cut 0 bases from V and 7 bases from J, with 13 bases between. The CDR3 runs 16 residues. As DNA, the CDR3 is TGCGCCAGCAGCCAAGATCCGGGGACGGGGAATTCACCCCTCCACTTT. Protein: CASSQDPGTGNSPLHF.

This clonotype was seen a handful of times. J is TRBJ2-2 and V is TRBV3-1; 9 bases fit TRBD2. This CDR3 is 15 amino acids long. Germline V gene lookup returns CDR1 LGHDT and CDR2 YNNKEL (reference sequence). The junction had 8 bases not matched to a gene; V was cut back by 2 bases and J by 10 bases. CDR3 region: CASSQLAGRIPELFF. CDR3 bases: TGTGCCAGCAGCCAACTAGCGGGGAGGATCCCGGAGCTGTTTTTT.

The chain carries TRBV29-1 and TRBJ1-2; TRBD1 matches at 7 bases. Per the germline V gene, CDR1 is SQVTM and CDR2 is ANQGSEA. CDR3 length: 15 residues. V lost 6 bases, J lost 2 bases, and 12 bases stayed unmatched. This chain's CDR3 is CSVRGGPRLNYGYTF. The CDR3 bases are TGCAGCGTCCGAGGGGGCCCCAGGCTCAACTATGGCTACACCTTC.

This clonotype was detected many times. The chain is built from TRBV10-2 and TRBJ2-7; 7 bases match TRBD1. The ends lost 8 bases at V and 2 bases at J; junction bases unmatched: 6. This CDR3 region has 13 residues. Per germline, CDR1 WSHSY and CDR2 SAAADI. The CDR3 reads CASLSGQPYEQYF. Written as DNA, the CDR3 is TGCGCCAGCCTTTCGGGACAGCCCTACGAGCAGTACTTC.

This clonotype was seen repeatedly, ten times or more. V gene TRBV6-6 combines with J gene TRBJ1-4, with D perhaps matching TRBD1 (6 bases). In germline, CDR1 is MNHNY, CDR2 SVGAGI (reference sequence). The CDR3 loop spans 13 amino acids. V was clipped by 3 bases and J by 5 bases, with 7 bases between them. In DNA, the CDR3 is TGTGCCAGCAGTTATAGGGGGAATGAAAAACTGTTTTTT. Its protein product is CASSYRGNEKLFF.

In this sample, this clonotype turned up many times. The chain links TRBV12-3 or TRBV12-4 to TRBJ2-5; D is uncertain. This CDR3 has 15 residues. Trimming left V 5 bases short and J 2 bases short, with 15 bases between. Here the CDR3 reads CASSPEGQRQETQYF. DNA for the CDR3: TGTGCCAGCAGTCCCGAAGGGCAGAGGCAAGAGACCCAGTACTTC.

The V gene is TRBV7-2, the J gene TRBJ2-2; possible D gene TRBD1, 5 bases. This CDR3 spans 14 amino acids. Germline loops: CDR1 SGHTA, CDR2 FQGNSA. V was clipped by 5 bases and J by 6 bases, with 13 bases between them. This CDR3 reads CASSRQPNAGELFF. For the CDR3, the DNA is TGTGCCAGCAGCCGACAGCCGAATGCCGGGGAGCTGTTTTTT.

This clonotype was recorded at least ten times. V and J are TRBV7-8 and TRBJ2-3; D is unclear. From germline, CDR1 is SGHVS and CDR2 FQNEAQ. This CDR3 is built from 13 residues. Trimming left V 1 base short and J 5 bases short, with 7 bases between. CDR3 amino acids: CASSLEPRDTQYF. The DNA of the CDR3 is TGTGCCAGCAGCTTAGAACCTAGAGATACGCAGTATTTT. Full variable domain (missing parts from reference TRBV7-8 and TRBJ2-3): GAGVSQSPRYKVAKRGQDVALRCDPISGHVSLFWYQQALGQGPEFLTYFQNEAQLDKSGLPSDRFFAERPEGSVSTLKIQRTQQEDSAVYLCASSLEPRDTQYFGPGTRLTVL.

In this sample, this clonotype turned up many times. The chain couples TRBV28 to TRBJ1-4; 7 nucleotides align to TRBD1. Germline assignment: CDR1 MDHEN and CDR2 SYDVKM. This CDR3 spans 15 amino acids. Unmatched junction bases numbered 12, after V lost 8 bases and J lost 6 bases. The CDR3 loop is CASLPQGVGYEKLFF. The CDR3 DNA sequence: TGTGCCAGCCTGCCTCAGGGGGTAGGTTATGAAAAACTGTTTTTT.

This clonotype was detected many times. This sequence joins TRBV19 and TRBJ1-2; 7 bases agree with TRBD1. V lost 5 bases, J lost 4 bases, and 7 bases stayed unmatched. This CDR3 has 14 amino acids. Germline V CDR1 and CDR2: LNHDA, SQIVND (reference sequence). CDR3 nucleotides: TGTGCCAGTAGTCGCACAGGGGACTTCTATGGCTACACCTTC. Translation gives CASSRTGDFYGYTF.

The gene calls are TRBV9 and TRBJ2-7; D may be TRBD2 (5 bases). Per germline, CDR1 SGDLS and CDR2 YYNGEE. V gave up 4 bases and J gave up 5 bases, with 16 bases separating them. This CDR3 region has 14 residues. The CDR3 region has the DNA TGTGCCAGCAGCTTTGGGGTCGGGGAAAACGAGCAGTACTTC. Translation: CASSFGVGENEQYF.

V and J are TRBV30 and TRBJ2-2; perhaps TRBD1 as D (6 bases). This CDR3 is built from 13 residues. The ends were cut back, 2 bases at V and 6 bases at J, with 10 bases in the middle. The germline gives CDR1 GTSNPN, CDR2 SVGIG (reference sequence). The CDR3 DNA reads as TGTGCCTGGAGTTTGACAGGACCCGGGGAGCTGTTTTTT. It encodes CAWSLTGPGELFF.

This clonotype was observed a handful of times. This chain joins TRBV6-6 and TRBJ1-5; D is unresolved. V was clipped by 0 bases and J by 1 base, with 10 bases between them. CDR1 is MNHNY and CDR2 is SVGAGI in the germline V gene (reference sequence). This CDR3 is 16 amino acids long. CDR3 sequence (DNA): TGTGCCAGCAGTTACTCCGACATAGAGAGCAATCAGCCCCAGCATTTT. Residues: CASSYSDIESNQPQHF.

The CDR3 DNA follows: TGCAGTGCTGGGGAGGGGCACAGCGCACAGAAGTATAATTCACCCCTCCACTTT. This translates into CSAGEGHSAQKYNSPLHF. The chain links TRBV20-1 to TRBJ1-6; a possible D gene is TRBD1 (5 bases). Germline lookup yields CDR1 DFQATT and CDR2 SNEGSKA (reference sequence). This CDR3 comprises 18 residues. V was pared by 5 bases and J by 4 bases, with 24 bases between.

The chain recombines TRBV6-6 with TRBJ2-5; weak D call: TRBD2 (6 bases). Trimming stripped 2 bases from V and 5 bases from J, with 15 bases between. Germline V lookup: CDR1 MNHNY, CDR2 SVGAGI (reference sequence). This CDR3 has 15 amino acids. The CDR3 spells CASSYVDYARETQYF. The CDR3 DNA is TGTGCCAGCAGTTACGTGGACTACGCCCGGGAGACCCAGTACTTC.

This clonotype has at least ten counts. The chain uses TRBV4-3 and TRBJ1-1; D is undetermined. Trimming removed 0 bases from V and 0 bases from J, with 8 bases in between. CDR3 length equals 15 residues. Germline assignment: CDR1 LGHNA and CDR2 YSLEER. The CDR3 is CASSQDQRMNTEAFF. CDR3 nucleotide sequence: TGCGCCAGCAGCCAAGATCAGCGCATGAACACTGAAGCTTTCTTT.

The genes are TRBV29-1 and TRBJ1-1, with 7 bases that match TRBD1. Germline CDR1 SQVTM, CDR2 ANQGSEA. Trimming removed 6 bases from V and 11 bases from J; junction bases left unmatched: 15. The length of the CDR3 is 13 residues. The CDR3 DNA reads as TGCAGCGTAGCTGGACAGGTGCGTCTAGGGGCTTTCTTT. Its protein product is CSVAGQVRLGAFF.

This clonotype was counted ten times or more. The rearrangement joins TRBV6-2 or TRBV6-3 to TRBJ1-5, with a weak D call TRBD1 (5 bases). The CDR3 length is 16 residues. V dropped 2 bases and J dropped 2 bases, with 13 bases sitting between them. Germline assignment: CDR1 MNHEY and CDR2 SVGEGT. CDR3 amino acids: CASSYGGTGGNQPQHF. The CDR3 DNA reads as TGTGCCAGCAGTTACGGAGGAACGGGGGGCAATCAGCCCCAGCATTTT.

This clonotype was detected only a few times. The chain has TRBV2 and TRBJ1-2; a possible D gene is TRBD1 (5 bases). CDR3 length equals 14 residues. Trimming shortened V by 0 bases and J by 4 bases, and 9 bases separated the two germline ends. Germline values: CDR1 SNHLY, CDR2 FYNNEI. In DNA form, the CDR3 reads TGTGCCAGCAGTGAAGCGCGAGGGGTCTATGGCTACACCTTC. Amino acid sequence: CASSEARGVYGYTF.

The chain couples TRBV6-5 to TRBJ2-1, with D uncertain. The ends were cut back, 0 bases at V and 9 bases at J, with 9 bases in the middle. CDR1 is MNHEY, CDR2 SVGAGI, per germline. This CDR3 is 13 amino acids long. CDR3 in DNA: TGTGCCAGCAGTTACTCCCCTACTACTGAGCAGTTCTTC. It codes for CASSYSPTTEQFF.

Only a few counts were recorded for this clonotype. This rearrangement joins TRBV7-3 to TRBJ2-3, with D hard to call. Germline CDR1 and CDR2: SGHTA and FQGTGA. The CDR3 extends over 14 amino acids. V lost 5 bases to trimming and J lost 2 bases, with 11 bases between them. CDR3 in DNA: TGTGCCAGCAGCCCCGGATCGACCACAGATACGCAGTATTTT. This sequence encodes CASSPGSTTDTQYF.